This is a list of T cell receptor beta chains from one sample in a study of OX40 agonist ivuxolimab in advanced cancers. The assay was immunoSEQ multiplex PCR, and TCRdb's table has in-frame clones only and misses some. The table lists 35,000 to 40,000 clones, about 90% of them singletons. Sequenced here: CD4+ or CD8+ T cells sorted from blood, sampled in a trial of the OX40 agonist ivuxolimab. These receptors were obtained from an adult with an advanced solid tumor such as melanoma, head and neck, liver or kidney cancer. Each CDR3 is given with its conserved first and last residue.

CDR3aa: CASSPDGTGLNTIYF
v_gene: TRBV27

CDR3aa: CASSLGLAGSYEQYF
v_gene: TRBV13

CDR3aa: CASRTGAGELFF
v_gene: TRBV19

CDR3aa: CASSSGTGAGGELFF
v_gene: TRBV5-4

CDR3aa: CASRTEVGTEAFF
v_gene: TRBV6-6

CDR3aa: CASSLGGNTEAFF
v_gene: TRBV27

CDR3aa: CASSRPTENQPQHF
v_gene: TRBV28

CDR3aa: CASTQLASIGTGELFF
v_gene: TRBV5-1

CDR3aa: CASSFFSAGENTEAFF
v_gene: TRBV7-9

CDR3aa: CSVTGGLGNTIYF
v_gene: TRBV29-1

CDR3aa: CASSLSEWNTEAFF
v_gene: TRBV13

CDR3aa: CASSLVLNTEAFF
v_gene: TRBV18

CDR3aa: CASSLGPPGTDTQYF
v_gene: TRBV7-8

CDR3aa: CASSPGSYGYTF
v_gene: TRBV19

CDR3aa: CASRSTGAGTEAFF
v_gene: TRBV7-8